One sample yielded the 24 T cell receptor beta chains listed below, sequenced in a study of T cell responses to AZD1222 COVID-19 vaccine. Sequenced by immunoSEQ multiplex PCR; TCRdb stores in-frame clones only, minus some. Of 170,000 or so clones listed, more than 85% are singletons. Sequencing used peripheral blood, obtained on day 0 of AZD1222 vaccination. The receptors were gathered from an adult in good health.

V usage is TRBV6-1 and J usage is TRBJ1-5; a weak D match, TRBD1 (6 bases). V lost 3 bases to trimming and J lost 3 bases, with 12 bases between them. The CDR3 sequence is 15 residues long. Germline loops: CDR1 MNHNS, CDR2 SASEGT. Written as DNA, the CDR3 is TGTGCCAGCAGTGAGTACAGGGTGATCAATCAGCCCCAGCATTTT. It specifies CASSEYRVINQPQHF.

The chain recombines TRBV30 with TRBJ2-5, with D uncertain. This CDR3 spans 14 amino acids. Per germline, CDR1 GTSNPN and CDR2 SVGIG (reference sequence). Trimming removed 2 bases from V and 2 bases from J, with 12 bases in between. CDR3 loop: CAWSFTVPQETQYF. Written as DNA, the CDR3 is TGTGCCTGGAGTTTTACCGTACCTCAAGAGACCCAGTACTTC.

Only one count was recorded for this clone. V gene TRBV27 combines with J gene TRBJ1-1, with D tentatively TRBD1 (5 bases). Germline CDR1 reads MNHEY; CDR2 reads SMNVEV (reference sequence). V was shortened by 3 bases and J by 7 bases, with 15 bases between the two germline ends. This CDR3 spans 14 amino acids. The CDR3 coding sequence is TGTGCCAGCAGTTTCGGGCTGCGCCAGGGTGAAGCTTTCTTT. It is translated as CASSFGLRQGEAFF.

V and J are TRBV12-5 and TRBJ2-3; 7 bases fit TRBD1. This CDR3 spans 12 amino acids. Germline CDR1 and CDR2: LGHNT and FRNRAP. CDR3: CATGQDTDTQYF. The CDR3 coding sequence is TGTGCGACCGGACAGGACACAGATACGCAGTATTTT.

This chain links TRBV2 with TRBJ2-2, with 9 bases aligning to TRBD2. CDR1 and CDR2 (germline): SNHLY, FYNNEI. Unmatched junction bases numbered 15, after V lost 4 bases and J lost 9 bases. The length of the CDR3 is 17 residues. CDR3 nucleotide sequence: TGTGCCAGCAGTGGATTAGGAGCGGGGGGCTGGGACAGGGAGCTGTTTTTT. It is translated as CASSGLGAGGWDRELFF.

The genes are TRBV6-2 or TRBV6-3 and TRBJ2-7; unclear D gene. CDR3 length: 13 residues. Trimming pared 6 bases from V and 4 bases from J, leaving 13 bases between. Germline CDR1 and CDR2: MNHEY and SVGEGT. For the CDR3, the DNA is TGTGCCAGCAGCTCCTACGGGTTTTACGAGCAGTACTTC. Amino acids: CASSSYGFYEQYF.

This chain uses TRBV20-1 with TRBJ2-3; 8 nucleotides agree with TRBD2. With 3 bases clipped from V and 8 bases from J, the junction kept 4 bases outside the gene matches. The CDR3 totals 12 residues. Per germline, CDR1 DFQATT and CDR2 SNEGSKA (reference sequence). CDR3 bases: TGCAGTGCTAGTCGCGCGGGGGGTACGCAGTATTTT. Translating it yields CSASRAGGTQYF.

Here the CDR3 reads CASTTGEYGYTF. The CDR3 coding sequence is TGTGCCAGCACCACAGGGGAATATGGCTACACCTTC. The chain couples TRBV7-9 to TRBJ1-2; 7 bases line up with TRBD1. V lost 7 bases, J lost 5 bases, and 4 bases stayed unmatched. Germline CDR1 and CDR2: SEHNR and FQNEAQ (reference sequence). The CDR3 is made up of 12 amino acids.

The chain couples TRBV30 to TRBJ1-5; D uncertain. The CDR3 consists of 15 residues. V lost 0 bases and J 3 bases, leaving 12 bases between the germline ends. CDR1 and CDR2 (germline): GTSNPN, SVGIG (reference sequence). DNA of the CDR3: TGTGCCTGGAGTGTACTGGGCAGCCCCAATCAGCCCCAGCATTTT. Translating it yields CAWSVLGSPNQPQHF.

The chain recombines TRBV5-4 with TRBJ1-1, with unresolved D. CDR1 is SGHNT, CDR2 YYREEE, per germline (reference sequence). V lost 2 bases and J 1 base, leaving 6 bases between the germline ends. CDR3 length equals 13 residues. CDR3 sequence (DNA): TGTGCCAGCAGCTTTAGACAGAACACTGAAGCTTTCTTT. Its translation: CASSFRQNTEAFF.

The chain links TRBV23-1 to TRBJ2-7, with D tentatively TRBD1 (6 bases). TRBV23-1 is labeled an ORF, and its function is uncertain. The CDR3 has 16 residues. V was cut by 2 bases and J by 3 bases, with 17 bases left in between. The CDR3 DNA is TGCGCCAGCAGTCAAGTCGAACGGAACAGGGTCTACGAGCAGTACTTC. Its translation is CASSQVERNRVYEQYF.

The CDR3 is CASSLHGQDGETQYF. In DNA form, the CDR3 reads TGCGCCAGCAGCCTTCACGGACAGGATGGAGAGACCCAGTACTTC. V gene TRBV5-1 combines with J gene TRBJ2-5; 7 nucleotides match TRBD1. Germline V gene lookup returns CDR1 SGHRS and CDR2 YFSETQ. The CDR3 is 15 residues long. V lost 4 bases and J lost 4; bases outside the gene matches: 10.

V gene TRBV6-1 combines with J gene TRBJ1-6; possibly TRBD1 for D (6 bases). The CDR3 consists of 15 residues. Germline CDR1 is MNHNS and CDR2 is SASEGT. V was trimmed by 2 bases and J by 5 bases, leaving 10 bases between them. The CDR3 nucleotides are TGTGCCAGCAGTGAATGGGCAGGGGATAATTCACCCCTCCACTTT. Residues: CASSEWAGDNSPLHF.

The CDR3 sequence is CASTRDRFSYEQYF. The DNA for the CDR3 is TGTGCCAGCACCCGGGACAGGTTCTCCTACGAGCAGTACTTC. The J gene is TRBJ2-7, the V gene TRBV6-5; 8 bases are a match to TRBD1. The CDR3 runs 14 residues. Trimming took 7 bases from V and 0 from J; bases not matched to a gene: 5. Germline loops: CDR1 MNHEY, CDR2 SVGAGI.

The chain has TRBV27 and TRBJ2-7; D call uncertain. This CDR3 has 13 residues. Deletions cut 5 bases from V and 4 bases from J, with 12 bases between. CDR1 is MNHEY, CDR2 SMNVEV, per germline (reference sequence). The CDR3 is CASSPSDGYEQYF. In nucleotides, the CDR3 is TGTGCCAGCAGTCCAAGTGACGGGTACGAGCAGTACTTC.

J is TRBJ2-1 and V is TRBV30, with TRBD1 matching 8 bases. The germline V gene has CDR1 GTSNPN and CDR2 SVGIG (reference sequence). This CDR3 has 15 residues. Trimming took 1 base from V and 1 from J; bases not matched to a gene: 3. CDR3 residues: CAWSGHRGSYNEQFF. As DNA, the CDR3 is TGTGCCTGGAGTGGCCACAGGGGGTCCTACAATGAGCAGTTCTTC.

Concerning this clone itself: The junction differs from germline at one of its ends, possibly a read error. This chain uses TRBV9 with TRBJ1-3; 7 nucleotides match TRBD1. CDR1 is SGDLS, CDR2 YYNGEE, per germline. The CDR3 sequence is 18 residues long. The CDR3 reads CASSPGQDPLWTANSIYF. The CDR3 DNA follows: TGTGCCAGCAGCCCAGGACAGGATCCTCTCTGGACCGCAAACAGCATATATTTT.

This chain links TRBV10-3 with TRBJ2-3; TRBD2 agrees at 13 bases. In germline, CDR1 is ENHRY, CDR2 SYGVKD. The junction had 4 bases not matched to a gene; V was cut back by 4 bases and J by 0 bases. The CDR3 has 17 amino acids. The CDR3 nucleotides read TGTGCCATCAGTGTACTAGCGGGGGGGTCTAGCACAGATACGCAGTATTTT. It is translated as CAISVLAGGSSTDTQYF.

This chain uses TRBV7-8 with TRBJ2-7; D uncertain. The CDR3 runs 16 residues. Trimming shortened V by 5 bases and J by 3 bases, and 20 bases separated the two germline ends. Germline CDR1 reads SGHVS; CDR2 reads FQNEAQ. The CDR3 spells CASSLSAASIFYEQYF. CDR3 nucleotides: TGTGCCAGCAGCCTTAGTGCGGCCAGTATCTTCTACGAGCAGTACTTC.

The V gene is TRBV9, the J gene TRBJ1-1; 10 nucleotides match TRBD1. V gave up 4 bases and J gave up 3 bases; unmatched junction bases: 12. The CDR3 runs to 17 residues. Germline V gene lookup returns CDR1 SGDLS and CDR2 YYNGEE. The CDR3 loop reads CASSPRGQGLSYTEAFF. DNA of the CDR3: TGTGCCAGCAGCCCGAGGGGACAGGGGCTCTCCTACACTGAAGCTTTCTTT.

In nucleotides, the CDR3 is TGTGCCAGCAGTGACGGCGAGAGCTATGGCTACACCTTC. Amino acids: CASSDGESYGYTF. The chain carries TRBV6-4 and TRBJ1-2; D is ambiguous. This CDR3 is 13 amino acids long. V lost 2 bases and J lost 4, with 8 bases in between. Germline V CDR1 and CDR2: MRHNA, SNTAGT.

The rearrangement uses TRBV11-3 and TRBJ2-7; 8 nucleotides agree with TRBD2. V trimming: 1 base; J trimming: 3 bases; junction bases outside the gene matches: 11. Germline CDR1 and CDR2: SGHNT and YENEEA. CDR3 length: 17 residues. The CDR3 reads CASSLVGWRGAFYEQYF. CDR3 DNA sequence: TGTGCCAGCAGCTTAGTCGGATGGCGGGGGGCCTTCTACGAGCAGTACTTC. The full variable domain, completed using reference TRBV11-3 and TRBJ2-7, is EAGVVQSPRYKIIEKKQPVAFWCNPISGHNTLYWYLQNLGQGPELLIRYENEEAVDDSQLPKDRFSAERLKGVDSTLKIQPAELGDSAVYLCASSLVGWRGAFYEQYFGPGTRLTVT.

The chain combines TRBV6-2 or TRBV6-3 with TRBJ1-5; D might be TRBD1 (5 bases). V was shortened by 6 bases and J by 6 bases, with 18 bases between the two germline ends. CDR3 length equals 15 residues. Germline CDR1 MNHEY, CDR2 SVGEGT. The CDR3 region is CASSKGSGEAQPQHF. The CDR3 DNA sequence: TGTGCCAGCAGCAAAGGATCGGGGGAGGCTCAGCCCCAGCATTTT.

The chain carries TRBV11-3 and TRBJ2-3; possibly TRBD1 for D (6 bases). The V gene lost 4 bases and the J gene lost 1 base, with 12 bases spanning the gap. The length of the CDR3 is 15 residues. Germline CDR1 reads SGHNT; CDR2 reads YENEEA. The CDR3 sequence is CASSSQGSGTDTQYF. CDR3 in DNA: TGTGCCAGCAGCTCCCAGGGGTCCGGCACAGATACGCAGTATTTT. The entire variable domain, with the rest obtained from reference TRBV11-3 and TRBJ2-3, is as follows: EAGVVQSPRYKIIEKKQPVAFWCNPISGHNTLYWYLQNLGQGPELLIRYENEEAVDDSQLPKDRFSAERLKGVDSTLKIQPAELGDSAVYLCASSSQGSGTDTQYFGPGTRLTVL.